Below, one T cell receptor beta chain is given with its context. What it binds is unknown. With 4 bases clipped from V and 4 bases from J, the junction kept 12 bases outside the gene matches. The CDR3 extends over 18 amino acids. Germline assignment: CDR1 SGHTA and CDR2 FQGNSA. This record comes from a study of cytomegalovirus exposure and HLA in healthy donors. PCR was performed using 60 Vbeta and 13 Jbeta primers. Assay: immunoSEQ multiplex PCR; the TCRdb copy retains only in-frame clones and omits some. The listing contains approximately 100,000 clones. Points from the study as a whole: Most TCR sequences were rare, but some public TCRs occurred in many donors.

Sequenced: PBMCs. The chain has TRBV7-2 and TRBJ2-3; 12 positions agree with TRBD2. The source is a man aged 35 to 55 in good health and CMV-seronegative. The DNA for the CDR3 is TGTGCCAGCAGCTCAAGTCCCGGGACTAGCGGGCCCCCAGATACGCAGTATTTT. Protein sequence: CASSSSPGTSGPPDTQYF.